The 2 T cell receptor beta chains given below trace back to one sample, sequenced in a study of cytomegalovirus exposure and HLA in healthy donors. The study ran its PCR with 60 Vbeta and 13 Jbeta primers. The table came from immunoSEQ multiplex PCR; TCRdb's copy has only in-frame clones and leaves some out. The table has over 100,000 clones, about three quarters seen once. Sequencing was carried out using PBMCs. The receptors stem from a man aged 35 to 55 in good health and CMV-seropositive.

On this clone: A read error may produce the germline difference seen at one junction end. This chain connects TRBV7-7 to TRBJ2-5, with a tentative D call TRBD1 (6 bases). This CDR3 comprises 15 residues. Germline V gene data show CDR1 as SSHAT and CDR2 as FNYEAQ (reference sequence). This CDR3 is CASSLNSGARETQYF. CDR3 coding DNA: TGTGCTAGCAGCTTAAACTCAGGGGCTCGAGAGACCCAGTACTTC.

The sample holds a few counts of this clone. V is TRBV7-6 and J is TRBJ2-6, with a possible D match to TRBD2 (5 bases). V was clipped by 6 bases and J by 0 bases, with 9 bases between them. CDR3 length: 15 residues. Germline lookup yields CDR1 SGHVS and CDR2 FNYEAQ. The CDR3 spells CASSGLPSGANVLTF. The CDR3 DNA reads TGTGCCAGCAGTGGACTTCCCTCTGGGGCCAACGTCCTGACTTTC.